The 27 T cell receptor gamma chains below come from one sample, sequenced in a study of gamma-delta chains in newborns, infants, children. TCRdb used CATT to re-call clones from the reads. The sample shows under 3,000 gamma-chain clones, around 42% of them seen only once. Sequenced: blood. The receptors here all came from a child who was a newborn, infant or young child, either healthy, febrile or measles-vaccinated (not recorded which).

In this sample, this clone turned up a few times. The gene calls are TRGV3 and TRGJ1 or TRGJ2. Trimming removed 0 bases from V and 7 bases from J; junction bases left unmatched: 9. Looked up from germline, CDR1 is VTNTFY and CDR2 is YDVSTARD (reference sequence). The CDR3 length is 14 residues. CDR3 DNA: TGTGCCACCTGGGACAGGCGATTGGTATATAAGAAACTCTTT. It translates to CATWDRRLVYKKLF.

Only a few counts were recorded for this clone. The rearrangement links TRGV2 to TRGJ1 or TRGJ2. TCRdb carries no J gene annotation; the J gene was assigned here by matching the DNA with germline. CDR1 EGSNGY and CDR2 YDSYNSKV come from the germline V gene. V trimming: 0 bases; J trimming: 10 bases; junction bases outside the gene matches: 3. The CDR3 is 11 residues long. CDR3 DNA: TGTGCCACCTGGGACGGGCAGAAGAAACTCTTT. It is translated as CATWDGQKKLF.

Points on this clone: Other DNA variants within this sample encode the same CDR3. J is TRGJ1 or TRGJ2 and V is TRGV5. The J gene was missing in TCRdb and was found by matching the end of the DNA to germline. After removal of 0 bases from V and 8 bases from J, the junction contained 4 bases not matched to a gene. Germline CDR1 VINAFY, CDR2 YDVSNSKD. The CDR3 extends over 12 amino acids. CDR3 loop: CATWDRPHKKLF. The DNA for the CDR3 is TGTGCCACCTGGGACAGGCCTCATAAGAAACTCTTT.

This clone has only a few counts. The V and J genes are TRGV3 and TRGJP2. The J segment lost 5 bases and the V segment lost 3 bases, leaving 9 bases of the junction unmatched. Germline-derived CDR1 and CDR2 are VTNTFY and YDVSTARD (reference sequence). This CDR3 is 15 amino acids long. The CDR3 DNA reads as TGTGCCACCTGGGACCGGCGTTGGAGTGATTGGATCAAGACGTTT. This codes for CATWDRRWSDWIKTF.

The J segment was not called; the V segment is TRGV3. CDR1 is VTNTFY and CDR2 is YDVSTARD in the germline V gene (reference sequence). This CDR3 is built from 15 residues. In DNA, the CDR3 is TGTGCCACCTGGGATAGGCGGGGTAGTGATTGGATCGAGACGTTT. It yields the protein CATWDRRGSDWIETF.

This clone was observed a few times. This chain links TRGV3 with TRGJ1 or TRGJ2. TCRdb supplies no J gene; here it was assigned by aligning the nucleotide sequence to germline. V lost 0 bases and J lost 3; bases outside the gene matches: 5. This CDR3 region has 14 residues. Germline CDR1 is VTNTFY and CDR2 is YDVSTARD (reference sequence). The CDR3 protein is CATWDRHSYYKKLF. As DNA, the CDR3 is TGTGCCACCTGGGACAGGCACAGTTATTATAAGAAACTCTTT.

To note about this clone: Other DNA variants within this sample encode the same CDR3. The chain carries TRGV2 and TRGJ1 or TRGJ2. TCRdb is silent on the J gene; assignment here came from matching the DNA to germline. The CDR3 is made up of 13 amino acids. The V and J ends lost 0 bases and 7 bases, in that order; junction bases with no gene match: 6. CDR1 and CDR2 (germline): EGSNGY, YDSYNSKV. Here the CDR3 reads CATWDGPGYKKLF. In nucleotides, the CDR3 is TGTGCCACCTGGGACGGGCCGGGGTATAAGAAACTCTTT.

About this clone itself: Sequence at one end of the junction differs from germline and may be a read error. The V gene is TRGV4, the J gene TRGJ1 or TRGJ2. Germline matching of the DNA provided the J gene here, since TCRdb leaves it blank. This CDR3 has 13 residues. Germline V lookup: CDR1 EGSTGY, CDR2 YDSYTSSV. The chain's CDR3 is CATWDVRYYRKLF. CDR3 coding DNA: TGTGCCACATGGGATGTTCGTTATTATAGGAAACTCTTT.

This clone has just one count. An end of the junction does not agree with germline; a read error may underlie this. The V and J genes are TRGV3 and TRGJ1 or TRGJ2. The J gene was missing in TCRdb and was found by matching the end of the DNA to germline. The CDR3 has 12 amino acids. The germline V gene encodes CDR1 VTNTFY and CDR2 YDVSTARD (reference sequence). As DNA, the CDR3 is TGTGCCGCCTGGGACAGGCTCGGTAAGAAACTCTTT. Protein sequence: CAAWDRLGKKLF.

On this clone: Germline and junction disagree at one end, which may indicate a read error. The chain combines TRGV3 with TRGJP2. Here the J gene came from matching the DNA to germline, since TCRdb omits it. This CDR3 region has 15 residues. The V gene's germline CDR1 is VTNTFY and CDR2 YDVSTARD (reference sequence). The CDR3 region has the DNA TGTGCCACCTGGGACAGACCGAGTAGTGATTGGACCAAGACGTTT. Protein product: CATWDRPSSDWTKTF.

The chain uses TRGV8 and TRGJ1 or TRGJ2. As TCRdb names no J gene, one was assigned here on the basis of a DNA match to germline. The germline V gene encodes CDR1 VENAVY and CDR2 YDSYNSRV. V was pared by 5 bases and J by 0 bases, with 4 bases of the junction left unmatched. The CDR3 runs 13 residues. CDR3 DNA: TGTGCCACCTGGGGTTTGAATTATTATAAGAAACTCTTT. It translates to CATWGLNYYKKLF.

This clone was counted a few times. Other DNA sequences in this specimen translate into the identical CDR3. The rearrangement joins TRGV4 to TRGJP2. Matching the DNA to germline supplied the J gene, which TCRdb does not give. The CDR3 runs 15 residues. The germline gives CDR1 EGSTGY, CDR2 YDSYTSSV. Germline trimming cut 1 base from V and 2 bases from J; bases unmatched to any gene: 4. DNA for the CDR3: TGTGCCACCTGGGATGGACTCAGTAGTGATTGGATCAAGACGTTT. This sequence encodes CATWDGLSSDWIKTF.

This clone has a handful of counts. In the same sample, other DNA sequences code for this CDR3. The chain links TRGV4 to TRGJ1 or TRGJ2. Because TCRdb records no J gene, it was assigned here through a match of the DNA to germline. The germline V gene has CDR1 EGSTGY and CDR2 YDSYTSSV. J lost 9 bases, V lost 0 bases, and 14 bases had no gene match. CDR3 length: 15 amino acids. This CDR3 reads CATWDGPSSLIKKLF. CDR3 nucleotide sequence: TGTGCCACCTGGGATGGGCCAAGTTCTCTTATTAAGAAACTCTTT.

CDR3 DNA: TGTGCCACCTGGGACTTAAGTAGTGATTGGATCAAGACGTTT. It yields the protein CATWDLSSDWIKTF. The chain combines TRGV3 with TRGJP2. TCRdb records no J gene; here it was assigned by comparing the DNA to germline. Germline trimming cut 3 bases from V and 2 bases from J; bases unmatched to any gene: 3. CDR3 length equals 14 residues. Germline loops: CDR1 VTNTFY, CDR2 YDVSTARD (reference sequence).

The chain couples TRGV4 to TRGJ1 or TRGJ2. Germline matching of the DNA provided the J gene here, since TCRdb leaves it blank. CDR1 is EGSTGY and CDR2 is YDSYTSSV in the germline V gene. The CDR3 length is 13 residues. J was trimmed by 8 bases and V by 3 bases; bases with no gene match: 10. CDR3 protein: CATWDPESDKKLF. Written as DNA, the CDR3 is TGTGCCACCTGGGATCCCGAGTCTGATAAGAAACTCTTT.

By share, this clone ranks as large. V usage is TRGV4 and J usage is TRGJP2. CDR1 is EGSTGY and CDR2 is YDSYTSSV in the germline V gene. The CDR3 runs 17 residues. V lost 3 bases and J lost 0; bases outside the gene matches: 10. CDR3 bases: TGTGCCACCTGGGATCCCCCCGGGCATAGTAGTGATTGGATCAAGACGTTT. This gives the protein CATWDPPGHSSDWIKTF.

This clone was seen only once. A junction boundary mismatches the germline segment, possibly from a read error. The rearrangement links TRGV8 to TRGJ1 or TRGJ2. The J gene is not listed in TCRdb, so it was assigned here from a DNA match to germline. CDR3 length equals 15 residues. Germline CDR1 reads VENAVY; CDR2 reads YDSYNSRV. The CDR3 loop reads CTTWDRHEGNYKKLF. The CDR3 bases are TGTACCACCTGGGATAGGCACGAGGGGAATTATAAGAAACTCTTT.

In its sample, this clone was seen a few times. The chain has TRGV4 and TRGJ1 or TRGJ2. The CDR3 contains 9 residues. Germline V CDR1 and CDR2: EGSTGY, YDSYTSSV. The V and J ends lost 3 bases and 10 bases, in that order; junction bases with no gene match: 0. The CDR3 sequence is CATWDKKLF. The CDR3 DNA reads TGTGCCACCTGGGATAAGAAACTCTTT.

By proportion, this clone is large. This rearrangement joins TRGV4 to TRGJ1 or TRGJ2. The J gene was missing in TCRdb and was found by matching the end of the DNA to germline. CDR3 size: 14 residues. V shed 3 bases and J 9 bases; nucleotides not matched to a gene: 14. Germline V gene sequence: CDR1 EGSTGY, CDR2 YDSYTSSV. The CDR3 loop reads CATWDKGGRVKKLF. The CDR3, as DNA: TGTGCCACCTGGGATAAGGGTGGCCGCGTTAAGAAACTCTTT.

CDR3 sequence: CATWDRRRLYKKLF. The CDR3 nucleotides are TGTGCCACCTGGGACAGGCGTAGGCTTTATAAGAAACTCTTT. The rearrangement links TRGV3 to TRGJ1 or TRGJ2. TCRdb gives no J gene; it was assigned here by matching the DNA to germline. The junction had 8 bases not matched to a gene; V was cut back by 0 bases and J by 6 bases. There are 14 residues in the CDR3. CDR1 and CDR2 (germline): VTNTFY, YDVSTARD (reference sequence).

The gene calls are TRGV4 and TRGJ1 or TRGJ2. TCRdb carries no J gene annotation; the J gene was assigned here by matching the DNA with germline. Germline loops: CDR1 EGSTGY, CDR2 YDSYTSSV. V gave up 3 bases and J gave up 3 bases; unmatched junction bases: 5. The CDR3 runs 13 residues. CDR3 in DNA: TGTGCCACCTGGGATATCCGTTATTATAAGAAACTCTTT. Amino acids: CATWDIRYYKKLF.

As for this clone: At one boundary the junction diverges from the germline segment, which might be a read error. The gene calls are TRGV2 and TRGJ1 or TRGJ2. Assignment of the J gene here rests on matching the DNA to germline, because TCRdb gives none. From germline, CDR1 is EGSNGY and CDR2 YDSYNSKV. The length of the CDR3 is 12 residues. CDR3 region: CATGDGPREKLF. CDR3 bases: TGTGCCACCGGGGACGGGCCGCGTGAGAAACTCTTT.

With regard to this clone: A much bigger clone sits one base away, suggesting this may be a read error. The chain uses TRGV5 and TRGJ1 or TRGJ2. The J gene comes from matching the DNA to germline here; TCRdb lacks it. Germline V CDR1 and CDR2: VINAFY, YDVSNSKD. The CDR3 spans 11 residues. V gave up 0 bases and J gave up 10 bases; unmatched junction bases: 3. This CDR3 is CATWDRQKKLF. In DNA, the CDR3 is TGTGCCACCTGGGACAGGCAGAAGAAACTCTTT.

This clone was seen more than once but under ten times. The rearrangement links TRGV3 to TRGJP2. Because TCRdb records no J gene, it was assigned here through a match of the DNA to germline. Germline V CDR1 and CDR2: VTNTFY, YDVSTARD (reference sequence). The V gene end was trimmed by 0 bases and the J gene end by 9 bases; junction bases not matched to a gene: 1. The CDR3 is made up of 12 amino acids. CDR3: CATWDRHWIKTF. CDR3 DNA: TGTGCCACCTGGGACAGGCATTGGATCAAGACGTTT.

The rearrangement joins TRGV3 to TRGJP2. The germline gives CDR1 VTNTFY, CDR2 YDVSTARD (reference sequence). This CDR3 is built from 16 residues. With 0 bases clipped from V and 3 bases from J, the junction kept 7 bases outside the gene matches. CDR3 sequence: CATWDRPRGSDWIKTF. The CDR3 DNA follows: TGTGCCACCTGGGACAGGCCAAGGGGTAGTGATTGGATCAAGACGTTT.

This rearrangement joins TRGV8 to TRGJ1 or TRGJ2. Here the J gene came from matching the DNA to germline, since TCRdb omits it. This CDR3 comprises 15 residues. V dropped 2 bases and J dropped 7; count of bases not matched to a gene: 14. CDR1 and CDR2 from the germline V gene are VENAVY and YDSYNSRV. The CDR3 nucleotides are TGTGCCACCTGGGATAATCGGGGCCCCCTATATAAGAAACTCTTT. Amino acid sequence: CATWDNRGPLYKKLF.

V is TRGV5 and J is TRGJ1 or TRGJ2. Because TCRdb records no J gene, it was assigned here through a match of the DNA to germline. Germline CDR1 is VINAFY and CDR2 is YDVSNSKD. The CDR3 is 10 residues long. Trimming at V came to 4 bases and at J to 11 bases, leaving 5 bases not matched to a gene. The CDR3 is CATWDNEKLF. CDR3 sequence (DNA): TGTGCCACCTGGGATAATGAGAAACTCTTT.